This T cell receptor (beta chain) appears in the sequencing data of a study of cytomegalovirus exposure and HLA in healthy donors. The PCR made use of 60 Vbeta and 13 Jbeta primers. The protocol was immunoSEQ multiplex PCR, while the TCRdb copy is restricted to in-frame clones and leaves out a portion. The sample yields 100,000 to 150,000 clones, 70% to 90% seen once. CDR1 SGHTA and CDR2 FQGNSA come from the germline V gene. This CDR3 is 13 amino acids long. The TCR was taken from a man between 18 and 35 years old in good health and CMV-seropositive. This chain links TRBV7-2 with TRBJ2-7; the match to TRBD1 covers 9 bases. The sequenced sample was PBMCs. CDR3 DNA sequence: TGTGCACGGGAAGGGACAGGGAGTTACGAGCAGTACTTC. Translated, it gives CAREGTGSYEQYF.